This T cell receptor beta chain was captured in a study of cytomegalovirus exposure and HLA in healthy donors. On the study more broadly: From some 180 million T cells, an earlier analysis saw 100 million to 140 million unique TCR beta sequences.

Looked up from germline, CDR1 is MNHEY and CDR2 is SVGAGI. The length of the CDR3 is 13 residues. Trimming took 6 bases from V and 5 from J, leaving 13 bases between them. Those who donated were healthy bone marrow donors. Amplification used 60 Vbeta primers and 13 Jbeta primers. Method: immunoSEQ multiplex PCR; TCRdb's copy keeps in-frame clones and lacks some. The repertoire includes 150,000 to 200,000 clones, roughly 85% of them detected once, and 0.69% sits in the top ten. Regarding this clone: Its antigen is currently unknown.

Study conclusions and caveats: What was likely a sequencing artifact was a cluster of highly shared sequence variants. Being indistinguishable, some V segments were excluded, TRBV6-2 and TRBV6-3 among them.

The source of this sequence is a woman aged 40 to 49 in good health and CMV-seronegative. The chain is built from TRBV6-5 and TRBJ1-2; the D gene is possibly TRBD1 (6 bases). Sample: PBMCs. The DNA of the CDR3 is TGTGCCAGCAGCCCCACAGGGCTGTATGGCTACACCTTC. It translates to CASSPTGLYGYTF.